The clone carrying this T cell receptor beta chain was recorded a few times. Its antigen is as yet unknown. The data stem from a study of post-analysis software for immune sequencing data. On the study more broadly: The cohort encompassed relapsing-remitting, secondary progressive and progressive-relapsing multiple sclerosis disease courses.

The CDR3 runs to 14 residues. CDR1 is SEHNR, CDR2 FQNEAQ, per germline (reference sequence). V was trimmed by 5 bases and J by 1 base, leaving 11 bases between them. Unique-molecular-identifier-tagged TCR beta cDNA libraries were used. TCRdb fed the PCR reads into MiXCR, producing one record per CDR3 protein. The sample records more than 450,000 distinct CDR3 sequences, around 40% being singletons. Study results and caveats: In patients, five or six TRBV segments were more frequent than in controls, with TRBV5-6, TRBV5-1 and TRBV20-1 among them. F measure showed strong co-clustering of same-batch samples.

The specimen sequenced was blood. The receptor comes from a girl under 18 with multiple sclerosis. V is TRBV7-9 and J is TRBJ1-1; D gene uncertain. The chain's CDR3 is CASSTPPGNTEAFF. The CDR3 DNA is TGTGCCAGCAGCACTCCCCCTGGGAACACTGAAGCTTTCTTT.